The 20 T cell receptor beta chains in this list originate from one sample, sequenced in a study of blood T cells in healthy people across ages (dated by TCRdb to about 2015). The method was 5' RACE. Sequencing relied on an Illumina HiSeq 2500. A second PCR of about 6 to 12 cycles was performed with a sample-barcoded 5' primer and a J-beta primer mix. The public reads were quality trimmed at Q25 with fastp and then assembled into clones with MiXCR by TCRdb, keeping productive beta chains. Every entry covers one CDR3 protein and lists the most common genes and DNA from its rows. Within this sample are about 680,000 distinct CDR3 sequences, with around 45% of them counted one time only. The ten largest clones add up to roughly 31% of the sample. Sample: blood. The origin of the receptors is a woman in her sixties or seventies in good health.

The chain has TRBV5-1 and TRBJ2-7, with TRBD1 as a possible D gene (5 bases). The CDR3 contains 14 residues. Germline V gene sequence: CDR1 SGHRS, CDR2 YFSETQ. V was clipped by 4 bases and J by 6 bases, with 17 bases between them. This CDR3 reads CASSSTPQGGEQYF. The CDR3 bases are TGCGCCAGCAGCAGTACGCCGCAGGGCGGCGAGCAGTACTTC.

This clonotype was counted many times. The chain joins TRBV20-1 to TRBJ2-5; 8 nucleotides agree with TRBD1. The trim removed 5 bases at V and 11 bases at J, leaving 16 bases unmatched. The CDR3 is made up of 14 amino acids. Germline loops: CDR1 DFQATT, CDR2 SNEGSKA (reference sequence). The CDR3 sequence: CSAPPAQGAREQYF. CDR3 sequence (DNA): TGCAGTGCTCCCCCCGCCCAGGGGGCGAGAGAGCAGTACTTC.

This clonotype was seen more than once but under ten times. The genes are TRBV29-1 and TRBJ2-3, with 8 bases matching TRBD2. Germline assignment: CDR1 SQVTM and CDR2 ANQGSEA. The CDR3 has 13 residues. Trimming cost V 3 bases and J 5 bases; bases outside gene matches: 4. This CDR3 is CSVDDGGEDTQYF. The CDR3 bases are TGCAGCGTTGACGACGGGGGGGAAGATACGCAGTATTTT.

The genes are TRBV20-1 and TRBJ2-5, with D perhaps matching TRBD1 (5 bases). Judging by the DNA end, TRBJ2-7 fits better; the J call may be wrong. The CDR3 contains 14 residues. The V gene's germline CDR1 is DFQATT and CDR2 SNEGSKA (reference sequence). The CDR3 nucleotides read TGCAGTGCTAGAGATAGAACAGGAGCTTCCGAGCAGTACTTC. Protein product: CSARDRTGASEQYF.

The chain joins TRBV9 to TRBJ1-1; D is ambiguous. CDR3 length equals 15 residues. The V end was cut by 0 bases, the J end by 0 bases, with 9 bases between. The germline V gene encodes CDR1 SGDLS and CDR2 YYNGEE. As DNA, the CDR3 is TGTGCCAGCAGCGTAGTTCCGGACGTGAACACTGAAGCTTTCTTT. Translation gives CASSVVPDVNTEAFF.

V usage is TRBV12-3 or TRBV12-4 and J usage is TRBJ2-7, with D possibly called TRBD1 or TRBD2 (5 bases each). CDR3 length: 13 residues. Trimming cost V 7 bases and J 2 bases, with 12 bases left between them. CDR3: CASKRDGTYEQYF. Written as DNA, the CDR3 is TGTGCCAGCAAACGGGACGGTACCTACGAGCAGTACTTC.

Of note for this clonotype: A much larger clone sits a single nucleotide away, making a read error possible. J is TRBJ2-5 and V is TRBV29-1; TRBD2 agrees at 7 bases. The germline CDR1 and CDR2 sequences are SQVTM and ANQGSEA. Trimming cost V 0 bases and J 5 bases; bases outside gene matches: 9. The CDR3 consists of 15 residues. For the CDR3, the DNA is TGCAGCGTTGAAGAAGGACGAGCGGGATGGGAGACCCAGTACTTC. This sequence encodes CSVEEGRAGWETQYF.

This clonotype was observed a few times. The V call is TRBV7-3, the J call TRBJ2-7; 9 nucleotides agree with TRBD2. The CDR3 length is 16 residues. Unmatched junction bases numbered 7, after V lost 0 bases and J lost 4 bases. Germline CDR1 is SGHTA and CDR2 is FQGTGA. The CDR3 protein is CASSLTCASGTYEQYF. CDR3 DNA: TGTGCCAGCAGCTTAACGTGCGCTAGCGGGACTTACGAGCAGTACTTC.

DNA for the CDR3: TGTGCCAGCAGTTCCCCCCCGACAGGGGAGGACGAGCAGTACTTC. Protein product: CASSSPPTGEDEQYF. The chain employs TRBV28 and TRBJ2-4; the match to TRBD1 covers 8 bases. The DNA end lines up better with TRBJ2-7; the J call may be wrong. From germline, CDR1 is MDHEN and CDR2 SYDVKM. CDR3 size: 15 residues.

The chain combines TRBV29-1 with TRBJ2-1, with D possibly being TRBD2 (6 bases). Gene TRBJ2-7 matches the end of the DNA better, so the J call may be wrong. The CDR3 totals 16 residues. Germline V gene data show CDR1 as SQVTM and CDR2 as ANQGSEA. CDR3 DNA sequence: TGCAGCGTTGAAGATTCCCGGGGGAGCTCCTACAATGAGCAGTACTTC. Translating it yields CSVEDSRGSSYNEQYF.

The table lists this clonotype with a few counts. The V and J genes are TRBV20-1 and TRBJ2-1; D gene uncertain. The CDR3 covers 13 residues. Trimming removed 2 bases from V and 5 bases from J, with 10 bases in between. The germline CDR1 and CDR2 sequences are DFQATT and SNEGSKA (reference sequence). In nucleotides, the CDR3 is TGCAGTGCTAGACCCTTTTGGGACAATGAGCAGTTCTTC. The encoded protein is CSARPFWDNEQFF.

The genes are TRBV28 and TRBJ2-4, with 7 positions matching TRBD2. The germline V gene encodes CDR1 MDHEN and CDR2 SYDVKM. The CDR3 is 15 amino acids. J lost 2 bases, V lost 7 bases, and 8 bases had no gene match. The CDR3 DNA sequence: TGTGCCAGCACCATGGGCGGGAGTTCCAAAAACATTCAGTACTTC. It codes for CASTMGGSSKNIQYF.

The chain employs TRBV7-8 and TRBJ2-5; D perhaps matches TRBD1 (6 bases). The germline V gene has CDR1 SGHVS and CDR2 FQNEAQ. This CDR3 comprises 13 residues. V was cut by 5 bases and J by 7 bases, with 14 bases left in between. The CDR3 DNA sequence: TGTGCCAGCAGCGCCCGACAGGCGACGACCCAGTACTTC. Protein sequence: CASSARQATTQYF.

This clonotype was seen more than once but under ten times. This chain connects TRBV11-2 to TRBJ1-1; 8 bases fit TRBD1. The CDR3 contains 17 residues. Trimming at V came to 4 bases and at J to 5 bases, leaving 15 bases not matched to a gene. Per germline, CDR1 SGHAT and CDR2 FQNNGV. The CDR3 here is CASSSRTGLTWITEAFF. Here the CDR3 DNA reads TGTGCCAGCAGCTCAAGGACAGGGCTTACGTGGATTACTGAAGCTTTCTTT. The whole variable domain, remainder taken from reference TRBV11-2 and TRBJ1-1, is EAGVAQSPRYKIIEKRQSVAFWCNPISGHATLYWYQQILGQGPKLLIQFQNNGVVDDSQLPKDRFSAERLKGVDSTLKIQPAKLEDSAVYLCASSSRTGLTWITEAFFGQGTRLTVV.

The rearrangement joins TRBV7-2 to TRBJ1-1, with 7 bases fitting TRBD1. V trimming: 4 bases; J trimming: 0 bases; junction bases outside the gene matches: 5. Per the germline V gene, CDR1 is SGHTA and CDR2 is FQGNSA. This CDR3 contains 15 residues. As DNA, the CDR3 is TGTGCCAGCAGCTCCTACAGGGGAATGAACACTGAAGCTTTCTTT. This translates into CASSSYRGMNTEAFF.

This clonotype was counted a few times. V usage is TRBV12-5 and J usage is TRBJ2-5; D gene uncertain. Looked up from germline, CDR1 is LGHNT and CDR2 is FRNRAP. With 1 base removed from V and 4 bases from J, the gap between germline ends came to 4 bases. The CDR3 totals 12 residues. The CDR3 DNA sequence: TGTGCTAGTGGTTTGGGGCTAGAGACCCAGTACTTC. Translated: CASGLGLETQYF.

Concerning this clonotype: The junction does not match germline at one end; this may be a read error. The CDR3 DNA reads as TGTACCAGCTATCAACGGGGACTAGAAAATGAGCAGTTCTTC. It specifies CTSYQRGLENEQFF. V usage is TRBV18 and J usage is TRBJ2-1; 8 bases line up with TRBD2. The germline V gene has CDR1 KGHSH and CDR2 LQKENI. The CDR3 has 14 amino acids.

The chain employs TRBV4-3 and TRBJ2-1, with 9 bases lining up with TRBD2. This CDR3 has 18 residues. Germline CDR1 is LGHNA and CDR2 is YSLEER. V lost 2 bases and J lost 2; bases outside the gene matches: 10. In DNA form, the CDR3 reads TGCGCCAGCAGCCAAACCCCAGGGGGGACTAGCCCCTACAATGAGCAGTTCTTC. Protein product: CASSQTPGGTSPYNEQFF.

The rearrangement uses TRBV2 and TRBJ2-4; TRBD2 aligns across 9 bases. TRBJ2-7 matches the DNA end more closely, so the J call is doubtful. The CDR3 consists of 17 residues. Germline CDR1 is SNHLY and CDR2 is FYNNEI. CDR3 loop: CASSEAGLALISYEQYF. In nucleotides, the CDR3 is TGTGCCAGCAGTGAAGCGGGACTAGCATTAATCTCCTACGAGCAGTACTTC.

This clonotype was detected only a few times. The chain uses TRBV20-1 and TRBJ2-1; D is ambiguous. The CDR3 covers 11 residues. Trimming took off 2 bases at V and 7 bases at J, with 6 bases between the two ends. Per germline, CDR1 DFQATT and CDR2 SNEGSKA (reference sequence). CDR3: CSARLRNEQFF. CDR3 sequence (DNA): TGCAGTGCTAGACTGAGGAATGAGCAGTTCTTC.